This T cell receptor beta chain was recorded in a study of blood T cell repertoires in COVID-19. Authors' data handling: How many nucleated cells were present was estimated from reference gene primer amplification. This table comes from immunoSEQ multiplex PCR, and its TCRdb copy is limited to in-frame clones, with some not included. V, J and clone size are taken as reported in that table, and D and trimming were inferred from the DNA itself. In the table there are around 180,000 clones, about four fifths of which are singletons. The V and J ends lost 10 bases and 0 bases, in that order; junction bases with no gene match: 17. Germline CDR1 is WNHNN and CDR2 is SYGVQD (reference sequence). The CDR3 length is 18 residues.

The gene calls are TRBV10-1 and TRBJ2-2; 7 bases map to TRBD1. The sequenced sample consisted of peripheral blood. The clonotype comes from a woman of 80 years or more with active or convalescent COVID-19. The chain's CDR3 is CAIQGMGALGPNTGELFF. CDR3 coding DNA: TGCGCCATACAGGGGATGGGGGCCCTGGGGCCGAACACCGGGGAGCTGTTTTTT.